This T cell receptor (beta chain) was captured by sequencing in a study of blood T cell repertoires in COVID-19. Authors' processing steps: Reference gene primer amplification yielded estimated nucleated cell counts. Clones were sequenced by immunoSEQ multiplex PCR, and TCRdb holds only the in-frame ones, with some missing. V, J and clone size were drawn from that table, and D and trimming were deduced from the DNA. This sample has about 120,000 clones, with around four fifths found just once. Deletions cut 5 bases from V and 0 bases from J, with 10 bases between. In germline, CDR1 is MDHEN, CDR2 SYDVKM. The CDR3 consists of 14 residues.

Source material: peripheral blood. The source is a man in his 70s with active or convalescent COVID-19. The rearrangement uses TRBV28 and TRBJ1-1, with D possibly being TRBD1 (6 bases). The CDR3 nucleotides read TGTGCCAGCAGTGGGGGACACTTGAACACTGAAGCTTTCTTT. This encodes CASSGGHLNTEAFF.